Listed here are 21 T cell receptor beta chains from one sample, sequenced in a study of T cell repertoires in ileal Crohn's disease. TCRdb keeps only in-frame clones here, not all; method: immunoSEQ multiplex PCR. The sample lists 15,000 to 20,000 clones; roughly 91% were seen once. Material: ileal tissue. The receptors come from an adult with Crohn's disease.

V usage is TRBV9 and J usage is TRBJ1-2, with TRBD1 as a possible D gene (5 bases). The germline CDR1 and CDR2 sequences are SGDLS and YYNGEE. CDR3 length equals 15 residues. V was pared by 0 bases and J by 1 base, with 10 bases between. The chain's CDR3 is CASSVGPQGNYGYTF. The CDR3 bases are TGTGCCAGCAGCGTAGGGCCCCAGGGTAACTATGGCTACACCTTC.

This chain uses TRBV19 with TRBJ2-6, with D maybe TRBD1 (6 bases). Germline V gene lookup returns CDR1 LNHDA and CDR2 SQIVND (reference sequence). V dropped 3 bases and J dropped 2 bases, with 17 bases sitting between them. The CDR3 has 18 amino acids. DNA of the CDR3: TGTGCCAGTAGTATGACAGGTCTATTGGTCCCTGGGGCCAACGTCCTGACTTTC. Translated: CASSMTGLLVPGANVLTF.

V and J are TRBV9 and TRBJ1-1, with D perhaps matching TRBD1 (5 bases). The CDR3 loop spans 15 amino acids. V gave up 4 bases and J gave up 4 bases, with 17 bases separating them. Germline V gene lookup returns CDR1 SGDLS and CDR2 YYNGEE. The CDR3 region has the DNA TGTGCCAGCAGCACTCCAAGGGGCATGGGCACTGAAGCTTTCTTT. Translating it yields CASSTPRGMGTEAFF. The full variable domain, completed using reference TRBV9 and TRBJ1-1, is DSGVTQTPKHLITATGQRVTLRCSPRSGDLSVYWYQQSLDQGLQFLIQYYNGEERAKGNILERFSAQQFPDLHSELNLSSLELGDSALYFCASSTPRGMGTEAFFGQGTRLTVV.

The chain recombines TRBV5-4 with TRBJ2-2; possibly TRBD1 for D (5 bases). V shed 0 bases and J shed 3 bases, with 9 bases lying between them. CDR3 length equals 15 residues. Germline CDR1 and CDR2: SGHNT and YYREEE (reference sequence). CDR3 residues: CASSLAGWDTGELFF. CDR3 coding DNA: TGTGCCAGCAGCTTGGCAGGGTGGGACACCGGGGAGCTGTTTTTT.

The chain employs TRBV6-5 and TRBJ1-6; D is perhaps TRBD1 (5 bases). Germline V lookup: CDR1 MNHEY, CDR2 SVGAGI. The CDR3 length is 14 residues. Trimming removed 2 bases from V and 4 bases from J, with 6 bases in between. CDR3 region: CASSYGTYNSPLHF. The CDR3 bases are TGTGCCAGCAGTTACGGGACTTATAATTCACCCCTCCACTTT.

V is TRBV27 and J is TRBJ2-5, with D tentatively TRBD1 (6 bases). Germline assignment: CDR1 MNHEY and CDR2 SMNVEV (reference sequence). The CDR3 extends over 17 amino acids. Deletions cut 6 bases from V and 0 bases from J, with 20 bases between. The CDR3: CASSPSHWTEYQETQYF. The CDR3 coding sequence is TGTGCCAGCAGCCCTTCCCATTGGACAGAATACCAAGAGACCCAGTACTTC.

This chain uses TRBV6-1 with TRBJ2-2, with D tentatively TRBD1 (8 bases). Trimming stripped 6 bases from V and 3 bases from J, with 11 bases between. The germline V gene has CDR1 MNHNS and CDR2 SASEGT. This CDR3 comprises 14 residues. The CDR3 loop is CASRQGGHTGELFF. The DNA of the CDR3 is TGTGCCAGCAGACAGGGGGGGCACACCGGGGAGCTGTTTTTT.

The chain uses TRBV27 and TRBJ1-1; TRBD1 is a possible D gene (5 bases). Germline V gives CDR1 MNHEY, CDR2 SMNVEV (reference sequence). The CDR3 sequence is 15 residues long. V shed 3 bases and J shed 0 bases, with 11 bases lying between them. The CDR3 reads CASSLTVNMNTEAFF. The DNA for the CDR3 is TGTGCCAGCAGTTTGACAGTGAACATGAACACTGAAGCTTTCTTT.

V usage is TRBV5-6 and J usage is TRBJ1-2, with TRBD1 as a possible D gene (6 bases). The length of the CDR3 is 14 residues. Trimming shortened V by 0 bases and J by 4 bases, and 10 bases separated the two germline ends. Germline values: CDR1 SGHDT, CDR2 YYEEEE. The CDR3 DNA reads as TGTGCCAGCAGCTTGGAACAGGGTGGCTATGGCTACACCTTC. Its translation: CASSLEQGGYGYTF.

The genes are TRBV5-5 and TRBJ2-7; TRBD2 is a possible D gene (5 bases). CDR1 SGHKS and CDR2 YYEKEE come from the germline V gene (reference sequence). This CDR3 spans 13 amino acids. V lost 3 bases to trimming and J lost 2 bases, with 9 bases between them. This chain's CDR3 is CASSSPGAYEQYF. The DNA for the CDR3 is TGTGCCAGCAGCTCGCCCGGGGCCTACGAGCAGTACTTC.

The chain has TRBV14 and TRBJ2-5; the D gene is possibly TRBD1 (5 bases). Per germline, CDR1 SGHDN and CDR2 FVKESK. Trimming shortened V by 3 bases and J by 7 bases, and 12 bases separated the two germline ends. The CDR3 runs to 13 residues. The CDR3 loop reads CASSHTKGSTQYF. The CDR3 bases are TGTGCCAGCAGCCATACAAAGGGGTCGACCCAGTACTTC.

Here the CDR3 DNA reads TGTGCCAGCAGTGGACCCCCGGAATTCGGGGTTGGTGAGCAGTTCTTC. This sequence encodes CASSGPPEFGVGEQFF. The chain links TRBV6-1 to TRBJ2-1; D is perhaps TRBD2 (5 bases). Germline V gives CDR1 MNHNS, CDR2 SASEGT. V was trimmed by 4 bases and J by 9 bases, leaving 22 bases between them. The CDR3 spans 16 residues.

V and J are TRBV10-3 and TRBJ1-1; no firm D call. Trimming took 0 bases from V and 6 from J, leaving 14 bases between them. Germline V CDR1 and CDR2: ENHRY, SYGVKD. There are 15 residues in the CDR3. CDR3 in amino acids: CAISESLTPSAEAFF. The CDR3 DNA is TGTGCCATCAGTGAGTCTCTTACCCCGTCGGCTGAAGCTTTCTTT.

The V call is TRBV18, the J call TRBJ2-5; 11 bases fit TRBD1. The CDR3 is 16 residues long. CDR1 KGHSH and CDR2 LQKENI come from the germline V gene. Trimming at V came to 3 bases and at J to 5 bases, leaving 8 bases not matched to a gene. CDR3 amino acids: CASSPVDRGLGETQYF. Written as DNA, the CDR3 is TGTGCCAGCTCACCCGTGGACAGGGGGCTGGGGGAGACCCAGTACTTC.

About this clone: The junction departs from germline at one end; a sequencing error may be responsible. V usage is TRBV11-2 and J usage is TRBJ2-1; TRBD1 might be the D (6 bases). Germline-derived CDR1 and CDR2 are SGHAT and FQNNGV. The CDR3 runs to 13 residues. CDR3 in DNA: TGTACCAGCAGCCTCGACAGGCTCAATGAGCAGTTCTTC. Translation: CTSSLDRLNEQFF.

The genes are TRBV19 and TRBJ2-4; 8 bases are shared with TRBD1. The CDR3 runs 15 residues. With 6 bases clipped from V and 1 base from J, the junction kept 5 bases outside the gene matches. Germline V gene lookup returns CDR1 LNHDA and CDR2 SQIVND (reference sequence). Here the CDR3 reads CASSPGGAAKNIQYF. CDR3 DNA: TGTGCCAGTAGCCCAGGGGGCGCGGCCAAAAACATTCAGTACTTC.

This clone was seen a single time. This chain links TRBV11-3 with TRBJ1-6; D is perhaps TRBD1 (6 bases). The CDR3 is 14 residues long. Trimming stripped 5 bases from V and 3 bases from J, with 8 bases between. CDR1 is SGHNT and CDR2 is YENEEA in the germline V gene. The CDR3 DNA reads as TGTGCCAGCAGCCTGGACAGCTATAATTCACCCCTCCACTTT. It encodes CASSLDSYNSPLHF.

This rearrangement joins TRBV7-9 to TRBJ1-1; possibly TRBD1 for D (5 bases). The CDR3 runs 12 residues. Trimming pared 5 bases from V and 5 bases from J, leaving 9 bases between. The germline gives CDR1 SEHNR, CDR2 FQNEAQ (reference sequence). The CDR3 region is CASSQSGTEAFF. The CDR3 region has the DNA TGTGCCAGCAGCCAGTCAGGGACTGAAGCTTTCTTT. The whole variable domain, filled in from reference TRBV7-9 and TRBJ1-1, reads DTGVSQNPRHKITKRGQNVTFRCDPISEHNRLYWYRQTLGQGPEFLTYFQNEAQLEKSRLLSDRFSAERPKGSFSTLEIQRTEQGDSAMYLCASSQSGTEAFFGQGTRLTVV.

The chain uses TRBV11-2 and TRBJ2-6; possibly TRBD1 for D (6 bases). V dropped 6 bases and J dropped 2 bases, with 11 bases sitting between them. Per germline, CDR1 SGHAT and CDR2 FQNNGV. This CDR3 is 15 amino acids long. The CDR3 DNA follows: TGTGCCAGCAGTCTACAGGGAGCTGGGGCCAACGTCCTGACTTTC. It translates to CASSLQGAGANVLTF.

The rearrangement joins TRBV7-2 to TRBJ2-1; TRBD2 matches at 7 bases. V was clipped by 1 base and J by 0 bases; unmatched bases: 0. The CDR3 contains 15 residues. CDR1 and CDR2 (germline): SGHTA, FQGNSA. CDR3 nucleotide sequence: TGTGCCAGCAGCTTAGTAGCGGGCTCCTACAATGAGCAGTTCTTC. Its protein is CASSLVAGSYNEQFF.

The chain combines TRBV6-6 with TRBJ1-2; tentatively, D is TRBD1 (5 bases). CDR1 and CDR2 (germline): MNHNY, SVGAGI (reference sequence). Trimming shortened V by 5 bases and J by 7 bases, and 17 bases separated the two germline ends. CDR3 length equals 14 residues. CDR3 in amino acids: CASSPWGGTGGYTF. CDR3 DNA: TGTGCCAGCAGTCCGTGGGGGGGTACGGGTGGCTACACCTTC.